Sequencing of this T cell receptor (beta chain) was carried out in a study of CD8 T cells in ankylosing spondylitis. Study outcomes and limitations: The study looked at matched synovial fluid samples from ankylosing spondylitis patients. Disease-linked clones were reported to be significantly enriched there. A subset of motif variants has previously been described in the synovial fluid and blood of reactive arthritis. Within peripheral blood, clones linked to disease were CD8+ and relatively rare. What seemed typical of ankylosing spondylitis blood was a TCR beta motif built from several highly homologous variants.

The CDR3 is 14 residues long. Germline CDR1 reads SGHRS; CDR2 reads YFSETQ. V lost 4 bases and J lost 5; bases outside the gene matches: 4. This clonotype showed up just a few times. Its target is not known. The TCR beta libraries were generated through quantitative 5'-RACE incorporating molecular barcodes. TCRdb fed the 5' RACE reads into MiXCR, producing one record per CDR3 protein. The sample carries about 480,000 distinct CDR3 sequences, 15% to 20% recorded once. This receptor was identified in a male donor with ankylosing spondylitis. What was sequenced was blood, either unsorted or a sorted T cell fraction (not recorded which). V gene TRBV5-1 combines with J gene TRBJ2-2; 8 nucleotides line up with TRBD2. The CDR3 loop reads CASSPAGGTGELFF. The CDR3 bases are TGCGCCAGCAGCCCCGCGGGAGGAACCGGGGAGCTGTTTTTT.